The T cell receptor (gamma chain) under discussion was sequenced for a study of Vδ1+ human thymocytes (dated by TCRdb to 2016 to 2018). About the investigation overall: As a data resource, the study described the mRNA-level TRG and TRD CDR3 repertoires found in highly purified Vdelta1+ thymocytes taken from young children. Earlier work had validated the multiplex-based CDR3 amplicon strategy against 5'RACE-based methods for generating CDR3 amplicons. What the study reported, not specific to this receptor: Even though sort purity was high, about 20% of thymic TRD sequences were Vdelta2 (and few were Vdelta3), which was not the case for the peripheral blood Vdelta1+ controls. Many TRG clonotypes were found to be shared between donors (up to about 6.9x10^3), whereas TRD repertoires were found to be essentially private (max roughly 120 shared). Donors did not cluster by age or sex, so the analyses were not stratified by age or sex. Unlike the oligoclonal repertoires in peripheral blood, the thymic TRG and TRD repertoires appeared highly polyclonal, with Gaussian CDR3 length distributions. Because unexpected Vdelta2 sequences could lead to misinterpretation of bulk repertoire data, the authors recommended using highly purified populations and single-cell validation.

Thymic samples were depleted of alphabeta T cells, then CD3+ TCRVdelta1+ TCRVdelta2- thymocytes were FACS-sorted. A purity of roughly 97% to 99.6% was achieved for sorted Vdelta1+ thymocytes. The thymic specimens were obtained from roughly eight paediatric patients who were undergoing corrective cardiac surgery and ranged in age from 5 days to 15 months. Thymic tissue was dispersed, and mononuclear cells were isolated on a Histopaque-1077 density gradient. The staining antibodies were anti-TCRVdelta1 clone TS8.2, anti-TCRVdelta2 clone B6, anti-CD3 clone HIT3a and anti-TCRalphabeta clone IP26. Relative to germline, V is missing 1 base and J is missing 3 bases, with 6 bases of the junction outside any gene match. The germline V gene encodes CDR1 GITISATS and CDR2 ISYDGTV (reference sequence). Taken from cysteine to phenylalanine, the CDR3 has 14 residues. CDR3 DNA is the only sequence kept; it has 42 bases, read in frame from the first base.

This clone showed up just a few times. The antigen it binds to is not known. Per-base quality was not reported, and no clone a single base away is much larger than it. RNA was extracted with the RNeasy mini kit and reverse transcribed using Superscript III. CDR3 amplicons were generated by multiplex PCR with pooled V-gene forward primers and a constant-region reverse primer carrying Illumina adaptor overhangs. After gel purification, the amplicons were indexed with Nextera index primers during eight to nine additional PCR cycles and then purified using AMPure XP beads. The libraries were sequenced on an Illumina MiSeq using paired-end 250 bp reads, dual indexing and a roughly 21% PhiX spike-in. In the original analysis: FastQC was used to quality check the reads, while ea-utils fastq-join merged the TRG read pairs. Sequences were annotated with IMGT/HighV-QUEST, keeping only productive sequences with unambiguous V-gene assignment; clonotypes were defined by identical CDR3 sequence. For downstream analysis, VDJtools 1.1.1, tcR 2.2.3, Treemap and vegan Shannon diversity in R 3.4.4 were used. Via CATT, TCRdb reprocessed the public reads, and rows with identical DNA were then joined. TCRdb, rather than the study authors, made the V and J calls. This sample gives approximately 40,000 gamma-chain clones in total; just over 20% of them show up just once. The ten largest clonotypes hold under 2% of the sample.

Input material: Vdelta1+ gamma-delta thymocytes from the thymus. The sample's cell subset or site label, in plain terms: FACS-sorted CD3+ TCRalphabeta- TCRVdelta1+ TCRVdelta2- thymocytes. The chain is assembled from TRGV9 and TRGJ1 or TRGJ2. The clonotype originates from a girl under three years old who had congenital heart surgery. The bases read TGTGCCTTGTGGGAGGTATCCCGTTATTATAAGAAACTCTTT. Its protein reads: CALWEVSRYYKKLF.